Listed below are T cell receptor beta chains from one sample, sequenced in a study of OX40 agonist ivuxolimab in advanced cancers. Clones were sequenced by immunoSEQ multiplex PCR, and TCRdb holds only the in-frame ones, with some missing. The data contain about 53,000 clones, 80% to 90% of them singletons. Sequencing used CD4+ or CD8+ T cells sorted from blood, obtained in a trial of the OX40 agonist ivuxolimab. Receptor source: an adult with an advanced solid tumor such as melanoma, head and neck, liver or kidney cancer. Both conserved end residues are part of each CDR3. D genes are given only for firm matches. The size of a clone is reported for some rows only, either as once, few or many, or as a class for expanded clones.

d_gene: .; j_gene: TRBJ2-7; abundance: .; v_gene: TRBV6-5; CDR3nt: TGTGCCAGCAGGCGGGGTAGGGCCTACGAGCAGTACTTC; CDR3aa: CASRRGRAYEQYF
d_gene: TRBD1; j_gene: TRBJ2-7; abundance: .; v_gene: TRBV6-6; CDR3nt: TGTGCCAGCAGCGAACCCGCGGACAGGAATACCTACGAGCAGTACTTC; CDR3aa: CASSEPADRNTYEQYF
d_gene: TRBD1; j_gene: TRBJ2-2; abundance: .; v_gene: TRBV5-5; CDR3nt: TGTGCCAGCCTGCGACAGGGGGACACCGGGGAGCTGTTTTTT; CDR3aa: CASLRQGDTGELFF
d_gene: .; j_gene: TRBJ1-5; abundance: .; v_gene: TRBV18; CDR3nt: TGTGCCAGCTCACTCACCAGGGAGGTCGGCAATCAGCCCCAGCATTTT; CDR3aa: CASSLTREVGNQPQHF
d_gene: TRBD1; j_gene: TRBJ2-5; abundance: .; v_gene: TRBV19; CDR3nt: TGTGCCAGTAGTATGGACAGGGGTGAGACCCAGTACTTC; CDR3aa: CASSMDRGETQYF
d_gene: TRBD2; j_gene: TRBJ2-3; abundance: .; v_gene: TRBV6-6; CDR3nt: TGTGCCAGCAGTTATGGCCTAGCGGGCCGAGGGGATACGCAGTATTTT; CDR3aa: CASSYGLAGRGDTQYF
d_gene: .; j_gene: TRBJ2-2; abundance: .; v_gene: TRBV7-2; CDR3nt: TGTGCCAGCAGCTTCGGACTAACCGGGGAGCTGTTTTTT; CDR3aa: CASSFGLTGELFF
d_gene: TRBD1; j_gene: TRBJ2-1; abundance: .; v_gene: TRBV7-2; CDR3nt: TGTGCCAGCAGGGGACAGGGATTCGATGAGCAGTTCTTC; CDR3aa: CASRGQGFDEQFF
d_gene: TRBD1; j_gene: TRBJ2-5; abundance: .; v_gene: TRBV7-2; CDR3nt: TGTGCCAGCAGCTTAGCGTGGACAGGCCAAGAGACCCAGTACTTC; CDR3aa: CASSLAWTGQETQYF
d_gene: .; j_gene: TRBJ1-1; abundance: .; v_gene: TRBV6-1; CDR3nt: TGTGCCAGCAGTGATCAGGGCATGAACACTGAAGCTTTCTTT; CDR3aa: CASSDQGMNTEAFF
d_gene: .; j_gene: TRBJ1-3; abundance: .; v_gene: TRBV10-3; CDR3nt: TGTGCCATCAGTGAGTCCCGAACTGTCGGAAACACCATATATTTT; CDR3aa: CAISESRTVGNTIYF
d_gene: TRBD2; j_gene: TRBJ2-5; abundance: .; v_gene: TRBV6-5; CDR3nt: TGTGCCAGCAGTTACTCCATGCGGGGGGAGACCCAGTACTTC; CDR3aa: CASSYSMRGETQYF
d_gene: TRBD2; j_gene: TRBJ2-7; abundance: once; v_gene: TRBV30; CDR3nt: TGTGCTGGAGCGGGGGGGACCTACGAGCAGTACTTC; CDR3aa: CAGAGGTYEQYF